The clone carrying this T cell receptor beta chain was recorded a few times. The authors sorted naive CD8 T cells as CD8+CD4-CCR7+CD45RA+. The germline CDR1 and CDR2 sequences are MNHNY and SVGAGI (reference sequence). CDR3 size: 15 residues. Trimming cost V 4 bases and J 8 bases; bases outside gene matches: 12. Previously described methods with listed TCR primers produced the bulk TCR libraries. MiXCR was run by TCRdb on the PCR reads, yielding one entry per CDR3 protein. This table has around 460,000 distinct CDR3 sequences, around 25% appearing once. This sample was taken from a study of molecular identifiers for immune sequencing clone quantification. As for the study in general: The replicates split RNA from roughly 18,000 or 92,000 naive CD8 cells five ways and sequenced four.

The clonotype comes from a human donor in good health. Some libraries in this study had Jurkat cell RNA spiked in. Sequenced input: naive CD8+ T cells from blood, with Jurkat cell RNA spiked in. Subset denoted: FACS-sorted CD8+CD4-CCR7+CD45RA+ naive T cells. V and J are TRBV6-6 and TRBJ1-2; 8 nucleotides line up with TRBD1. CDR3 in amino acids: CASSSKPGGLEGYTF. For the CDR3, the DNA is TGTGCCAGCAGTTCCAAACCAGGGGGCCTGGAGGGCTACACCTTC.